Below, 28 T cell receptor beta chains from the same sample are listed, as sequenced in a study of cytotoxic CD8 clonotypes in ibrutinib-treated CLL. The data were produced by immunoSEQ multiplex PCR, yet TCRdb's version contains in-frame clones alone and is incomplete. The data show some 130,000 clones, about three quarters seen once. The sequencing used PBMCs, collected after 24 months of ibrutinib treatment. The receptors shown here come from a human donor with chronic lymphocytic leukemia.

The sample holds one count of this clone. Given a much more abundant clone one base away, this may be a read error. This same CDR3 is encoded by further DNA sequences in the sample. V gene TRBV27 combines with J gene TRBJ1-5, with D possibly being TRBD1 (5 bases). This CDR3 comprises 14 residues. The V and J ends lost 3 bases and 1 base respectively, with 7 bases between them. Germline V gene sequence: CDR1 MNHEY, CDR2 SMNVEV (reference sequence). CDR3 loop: CASSLGDSNQPQHF. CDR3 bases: TGTGCCAGCAGTTTGGGGGACAGCAATCAGCCCCAGCATTTT.

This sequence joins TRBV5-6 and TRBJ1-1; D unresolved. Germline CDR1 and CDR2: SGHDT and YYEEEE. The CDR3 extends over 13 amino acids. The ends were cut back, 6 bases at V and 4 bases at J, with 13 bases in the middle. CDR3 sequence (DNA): TGTGCCAGCACCCCCACAGCGGGCACTGAAGCTTTCTTT. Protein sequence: CASTPTAGTEAFF. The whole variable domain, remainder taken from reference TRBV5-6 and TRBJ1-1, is DAGVTQSPTHLIKTRGQQVTLRCSPKSGHDTVSWYQQALGQGPQFIFQYYEEEERQRGNFPDRFSGHQFPNYSSELNVNALLLGDSALYLCASTPTAGTEAFFGQGTRLTVV.

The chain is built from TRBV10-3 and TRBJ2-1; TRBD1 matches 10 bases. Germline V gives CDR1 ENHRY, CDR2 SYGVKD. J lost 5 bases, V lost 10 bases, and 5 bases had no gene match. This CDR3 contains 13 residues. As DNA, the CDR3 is TGTGCCACAGGGACAGGGGTTGACAATGAGCAGTTCTTC. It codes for CATGTGVDNEQFF.

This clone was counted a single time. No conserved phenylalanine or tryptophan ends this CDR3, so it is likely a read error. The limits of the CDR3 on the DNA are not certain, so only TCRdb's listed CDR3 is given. The CDR3 sequence: CASSKVSGA. This rearrangement joins TRBV21-1 to TRBJ1-2; the table names TRBD1, a call not compared with the DNA. TRBV21-1 is a known pseudogene. The CDR3 has 9 amino acids, counting both end residues.

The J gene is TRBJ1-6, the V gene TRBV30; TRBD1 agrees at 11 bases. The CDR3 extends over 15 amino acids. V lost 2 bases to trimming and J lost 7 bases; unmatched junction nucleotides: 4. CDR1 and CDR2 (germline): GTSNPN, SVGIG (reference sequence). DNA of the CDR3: TGTGCCTGGAGTACTGGACAGGGGGCAAATTCACCCCTCCACTTT. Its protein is CAWSTGQGANSPLHF.

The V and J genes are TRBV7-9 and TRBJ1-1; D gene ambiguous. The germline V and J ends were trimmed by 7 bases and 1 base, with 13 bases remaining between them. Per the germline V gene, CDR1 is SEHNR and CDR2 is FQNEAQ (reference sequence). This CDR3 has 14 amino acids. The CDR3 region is CASIKLAGNTEAFF. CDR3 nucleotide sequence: TGTGCCAGCATCAAGCTTGCAGGGAACACTGAAGCTTTCTTT.

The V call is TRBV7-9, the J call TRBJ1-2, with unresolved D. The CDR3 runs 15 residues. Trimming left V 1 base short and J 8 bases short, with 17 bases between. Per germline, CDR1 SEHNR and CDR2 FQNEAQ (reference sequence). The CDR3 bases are TGTGCCAGCAGCTTAGGGGTAGACTATGGCTGGGGCTACACCTTC. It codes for CASSLGVDYGWGYTF.

For the CDR3, the DNA is TGTGCCAGTAGTACCAGCGGGGGCACAGATACGCAGTATTTT. Residues: CASSTSGGTDTQYF. This chain joins TRBV19 and TRBJ2-3; 7 bases fit TRBD2. CDR3 length: 14 amino acids. V shed 4 bases, J shed 1 base, and the junction held 2 bases outside the gene matches. CDR1 is LNHDA and CDR2 is SQIVND in the germline V gene (reference sequence).

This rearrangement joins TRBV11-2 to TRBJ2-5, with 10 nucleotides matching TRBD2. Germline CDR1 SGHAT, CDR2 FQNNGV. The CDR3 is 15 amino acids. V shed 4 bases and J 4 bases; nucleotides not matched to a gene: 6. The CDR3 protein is CASSSAGGFLETQYF. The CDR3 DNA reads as TGTGCCAGCAGCTCAGCGGGGGGGTTTTTAGAGACCCAGTACTTC. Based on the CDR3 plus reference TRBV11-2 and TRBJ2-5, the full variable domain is EAGVAQSPRYKIIEKRQSVAFWCNPISGHATLYWYQQILGQGPKLLIQFQNNGVVDDSQLPKDRFSAERLKGVDSTLKIQPAKLEDSAVYLCASSSAGGFLETQYFGPGTRLLVL.

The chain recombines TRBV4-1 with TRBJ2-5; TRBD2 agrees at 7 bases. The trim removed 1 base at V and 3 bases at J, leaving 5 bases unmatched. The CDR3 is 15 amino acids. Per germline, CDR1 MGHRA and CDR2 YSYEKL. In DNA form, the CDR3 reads TGCGCCAGCAGCCAAGGGCTAGCGGCCGAAGAGACCCAGTACTTC. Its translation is CASSQGLAAEETQYF.

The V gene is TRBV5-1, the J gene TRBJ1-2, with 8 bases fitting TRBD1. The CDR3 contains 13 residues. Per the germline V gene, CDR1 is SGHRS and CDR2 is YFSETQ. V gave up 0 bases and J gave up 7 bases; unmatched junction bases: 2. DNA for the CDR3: TGCGCCAGCAGCTTGGGGACAGGGATTGGCTACACCTTC. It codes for CASSLGTGIGYTF.

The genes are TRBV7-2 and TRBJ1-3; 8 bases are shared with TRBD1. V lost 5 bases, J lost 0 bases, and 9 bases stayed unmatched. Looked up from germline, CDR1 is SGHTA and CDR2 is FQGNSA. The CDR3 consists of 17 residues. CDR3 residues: CASSLRQGASSGNTIYF. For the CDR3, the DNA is TGTGCCAGCAGCCTCCGGCAGGGGGCCAGCTCTGGAAACACCATATATTTT.

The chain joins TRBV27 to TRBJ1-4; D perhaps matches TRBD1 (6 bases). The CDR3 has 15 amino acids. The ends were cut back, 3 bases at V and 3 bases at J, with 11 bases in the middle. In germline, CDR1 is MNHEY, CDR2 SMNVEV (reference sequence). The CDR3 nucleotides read TGTGCCAGCAGTTTGGGGGGGCTCGCTAATGAAAAACTGTTTTTT. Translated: CASSLGGLANEKLFF.

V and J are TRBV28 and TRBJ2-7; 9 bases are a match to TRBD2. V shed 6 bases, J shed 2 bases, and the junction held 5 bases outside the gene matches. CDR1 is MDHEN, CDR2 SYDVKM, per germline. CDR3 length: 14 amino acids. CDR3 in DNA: TGTGCCAGCAGCCGGACTAGCGCCACCTACGAGCAGTACTTC. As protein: CASSRTSATYEQYF.

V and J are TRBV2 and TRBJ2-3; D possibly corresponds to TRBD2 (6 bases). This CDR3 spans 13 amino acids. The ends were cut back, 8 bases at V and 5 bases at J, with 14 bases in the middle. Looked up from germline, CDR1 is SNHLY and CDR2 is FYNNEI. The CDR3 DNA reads TGTGCCAGCTGGGGGGAGGTCGGAGATACGCAGTATTTT. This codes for CASWGEVGDTQYF.

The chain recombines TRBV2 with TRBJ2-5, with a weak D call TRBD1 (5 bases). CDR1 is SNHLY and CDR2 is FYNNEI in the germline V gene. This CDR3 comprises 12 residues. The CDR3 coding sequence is TGTGCGGGGCAGTTGGATGGGGAGACCCAGTACTTC. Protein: CAGQLDGETQYF.

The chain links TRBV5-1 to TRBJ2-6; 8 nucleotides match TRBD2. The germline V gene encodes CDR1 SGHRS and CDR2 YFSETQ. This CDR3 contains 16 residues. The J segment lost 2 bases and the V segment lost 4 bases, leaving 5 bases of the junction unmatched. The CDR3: CASSPTGGAGANVLTF. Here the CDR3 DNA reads TGCGCCAGCAGCCCAACGGGGGGGGCTGGGGCCAACGTCCTGACTTTC.

DNA of the CDR3: TGCGCCAGCAAGGCAGGGGAAGAGACCCAGTACTTC. This encodes CASKAGEETQYF. J is TRBJ2-5 and V is TRBV5-1; tentatively, D is TRBD1 (6 bases). The CDR3 extends over 12 amino acids. Trimming took off 6 bases at V and 3 bases at J, with 9 bases between the two ends. Per germline, CDR1 SGHRS and CDR2 YFSETQ.

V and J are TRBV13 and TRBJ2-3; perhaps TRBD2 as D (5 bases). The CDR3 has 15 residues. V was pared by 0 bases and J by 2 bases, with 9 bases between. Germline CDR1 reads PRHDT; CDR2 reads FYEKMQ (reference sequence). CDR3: CASSLGWRATDTQYF. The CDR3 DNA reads TGTGCCAGCAGCTTAGGGTGGCGGGCCACAGATACGCAGTATTTT. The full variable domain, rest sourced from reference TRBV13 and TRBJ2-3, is AAGVIQSPRHLIKEKRETATLKCYPIPRHDTVYWYQQGPGQDPQFLISFYEKMQSDKGSIPDRFSAQQFSDYHSELNMSSLELGDSALYFCASSLGWRATDTQYFGPGTRLTVL.

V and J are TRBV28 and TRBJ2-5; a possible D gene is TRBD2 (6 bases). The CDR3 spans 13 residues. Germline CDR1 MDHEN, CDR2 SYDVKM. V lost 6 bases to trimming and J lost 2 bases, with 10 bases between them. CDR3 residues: CASSPGTQETQYF. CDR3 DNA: TGTGCCAGCAGCCCGGGGACTCAAGAGACCCAGTACTTC. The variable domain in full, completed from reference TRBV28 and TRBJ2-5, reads DVKVTQSSRYLVKRTGEKVFLECVQDMDHENMFWYRQDPGLGLRLIYFSYDVKMKEKGDIPEGYSVSREKKERFSLILESASTNQTSMYLCASSPGTQETQYFGPGTRLLVL.

The CDR3 sequence: CASSEWASEANYGYTF. CDR3 DNA sequence: TGTGCCAGCAGTGAATGGGCCAGCGAAGCTAACTATGGCTACACCTTC. The chain joins TRBV25-1 to TRBJ1-2; unclear D gene. This CDR3 comprises 16 residues. Between the trimmed V and J ends, which lost 1 base and 0 bases, there was a span of 12 bases. Germline V gene sequence: CDR1 MGHDK, CDR2 SYGVNS.

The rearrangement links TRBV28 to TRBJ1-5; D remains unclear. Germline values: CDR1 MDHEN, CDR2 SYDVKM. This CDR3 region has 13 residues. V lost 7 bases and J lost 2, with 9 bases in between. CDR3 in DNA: TGTGCCAGCAAACTTGGGGGCAATCAGCCCCAGCATTTT. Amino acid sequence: CASKLGGNQPQHF.

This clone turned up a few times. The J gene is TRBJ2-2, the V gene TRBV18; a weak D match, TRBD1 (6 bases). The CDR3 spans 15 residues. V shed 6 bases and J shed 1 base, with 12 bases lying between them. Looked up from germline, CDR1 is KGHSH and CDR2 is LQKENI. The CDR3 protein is CASSPGHQNTGELFF. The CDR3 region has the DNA TGTGCCAGCTCCCCGGGACACCAGAACACCGGGGAGCTGTTTTTT.

The CDR3: CASSSGQWETQYF. Written as DNA, the CDR3 is TGCGCCAGCAGCTCCGGACAGTGGGAGACCCAGTACTTC. The chain is built from TRBV5-1 and TRBJ2-5; a possible D gene is TRBD1 (6 bases). Trimming took 3 bases from V and 5 from J, leaving 11 bases between them. The CDR3 consists of 13 residues. CDR1 and CDR2 from the germline V gene are SGHRS and YFSETQ.

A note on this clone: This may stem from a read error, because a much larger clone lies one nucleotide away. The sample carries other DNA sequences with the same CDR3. The CDR3 bases are TGTGCCAGCAGTTTGAGGGGGAACTATGGCTACACCTTC. Translating gives CASSLRGNYGYTF. The rearrangement links TRBV28 to TRBJ1-2, with D tentatively TRBD1 (6 bases). CDR3 size: 13 residues. Trimming took 3 bases from V and 2 from J, leaving 7 bases between them. Germline CDR1 and CDR2: MDHEN and SYDVKM.

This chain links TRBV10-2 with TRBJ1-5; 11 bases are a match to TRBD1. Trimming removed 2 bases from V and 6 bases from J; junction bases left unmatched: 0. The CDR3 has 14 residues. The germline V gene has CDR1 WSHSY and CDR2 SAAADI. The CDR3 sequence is CASSEGTGGQPQHF. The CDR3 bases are TGCGCCAGCAGTGAGGGGACAGGGGGTCAGCCCCAGCATTTT.

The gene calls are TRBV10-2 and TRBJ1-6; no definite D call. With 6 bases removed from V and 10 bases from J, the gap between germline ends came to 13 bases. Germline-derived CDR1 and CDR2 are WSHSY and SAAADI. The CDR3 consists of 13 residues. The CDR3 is CASSTTGYSPLHF. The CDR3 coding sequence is TGCGCCAGCAGCACGACGGGGTACTCACCCCTCCACTTT.

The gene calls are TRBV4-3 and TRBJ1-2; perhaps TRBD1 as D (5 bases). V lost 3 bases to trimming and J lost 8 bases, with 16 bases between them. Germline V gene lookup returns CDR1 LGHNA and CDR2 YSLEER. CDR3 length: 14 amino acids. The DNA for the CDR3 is TGCGCCAGCAGCCACAGGGCGGGGCAGGGCGGCTACACCTTC. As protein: CASSHRAGQGGYTF.